The 4 T cell receptor beta chains presented below share a single source sample, sequenced in a study of beta chain features in type 1 diabetes. The whole isolated RNA underwent reverse transcription, so sequencing captured expressed TCRB transcripts. Method: immunoSEQ multiplex PCR; TCRdb's copy keeps in-frame clones and lacks some. The sample consists of fewer than 900,000 clones, roughly 17% of them appearing once. Source material: naive CD4+ T cells from blood. The receptor set was obtained from a young woman in good health.

The chain employs TRBV5-4 and TRBJ2-2; D remains unclear. Germline CDR1 SGHNT, CDR2 YYREEE (reference sequence). The CDR3 covers 17 residues. V was pared by 0 bases and J by 1 base, with 13 bases between. CDR3 nucleotide sequence: TGTGCCAGCAGCTTGGAGGCTGTAGTAGGGAACACCGGGGAGCTGTTTTTT. Translation gives CASSLEAVVGNTGELFF.

The chain uses TRBV29-1 and TRBJ2-1; D is uncertain. V was pared by 5 bases and J by 6 bases, with 11 bases between. Looked up from germline, CDR1 is SQVTM and CDR2 is ANQGSEA. CDR3 length: 12 amino acids. CDR3 sequence reads: CSVRTNFNEQFF. As DNA, the CDR3 is TGCAGCGTTAGGACCAACTTCAATGAGCAGTTCTTC.

This clone occurred a few times. This rearrangement joins TRBV7-3 to TRBJ2-1, with unresolved D. The germline V gene encodes CDR1 SGHTA and CDR2 FQGTGA. The V end was cut by 0 bases, the J end by 0 bases, with 6 bases between. The CDR3 is 15 residues long. The CDR3 DNA follows: TGTGCCAGCAGCTTAACCTACAGCTCCTACAATGAGCAGTTCTTC. Its protein is CASSLTYSSYNEQFF. Full variable domain (rest looked up from reference TRBV7-3 and TRBJ2-1): GAGVSQTPSNKVTEKGKYVELRCDPISGHTALYWYRQSLGQGPEFLIYFQGTGAADDSGLPNDRFFAVRPEGSVSTLKIQRTERGDSAVYLCASSLTYSSYNEQFFGPGTRLTVL.

This clone showed up just a few times. The chain has TRBV29-1 and TRBJ2-1, with D unresolved. Trimming pared 4 bases from V and 3 bases from J, leaving 13 bases between. CDR1 is SQVTM, CDR2 ANQGSEA, per germline. This CDR3 spans 14 amino acids. The CDR3 sequence: CSVGSRAFYNEQFF. CDR3 nucleotide sequence: TGCAGCGTTGGAAGCCGGGCCTTCTACAATGAGCAGTTCTTC.